A single sample is the source of the 18 T cell receptor beta chains below, sequenced in a study of blood T cell repertoires in COVID-19. This table comes from immunoSEQ multiplex PCR, and its TCRdb copy is limited to in-frame clones, with some not included. The top ten hold roughly 5% of the sample, which has 110,000 to 150,000 clones, around 87% seen once. Sequenced: peripheral blood. The receptors were gathered from a human donor in a cohort sampled during active COVID-19.

CDR3 region: CASSLGGLQGYEQYF. The CDR3, as DNA: TGTGCCAGCAGCTTGGGTGGGCTACAGGGTTACGAGCAGTACTTC. This rearrangement joins TRBV5-6 to TRBJ2-7, with D perhaps TRBD1 (6 bases). The CDR3 totals 15 residues. The V and J ends lost 0 bases and 4 bases respectively, with 14 bases between them. Germline CDR1 reads SGHDT; CDR2 reads YYEEEE.

The chain joins TRBV28 to TRBJ1-2; 8 nucleotides match TRBD1. Unmatched junction bases numbered 13, after V lost 5 bases and J lost 5 bases. CDR1 MDHEN and CDR2 SYDVKM come from the germline V gene. CDR3 length equals 16 residues. This CDR3 reads CASSPNGAGGRYGYTF. The CDR3 bases are TGTGCCAGCAGTCCCAACGGGGCAGGGGGCCGGTATGGCTACACCTTC.

In DNA, the CDR3 is TGCGCCAGCAGCCAAGAGGCGGGGACCCACGAGCAGTACTTC. Residues: CASSQEAGTHEQYF. The rearrangement uses TRBV4-1 and TRBJ2-7; the D gene is possibly TRBD2 (6 bases). CDR3 length equals 14 residues. Trimming took off 0 bases at V and 5 bases at J, with 11 bases between the two ends. Germline CDR1 MGHRA, CDR2 YSYEKL.

The chain joins TRBV6-5 to TRBJ1-2, with 9 bases matching TRBD1. J was trimmed by 2 bases and V by 8 bases; bases with no gene match: 3. This CDR3 spans 13 amino acids. CDR1 and CDR2 from the germline V gene are MNHEY and SVGAGI. The CDR3 region has the DNA TGTGCCAGCGCCGGGACAGGGAACTATGGCTACACCTTC. This codes for CASAGTGNYGYTF.

For the CDR3, the DNA is TGCGCCAGCAGTTTACCGGGACTAGCGGGAGAGACCCAGTACTTC. Protein: CASSLPGLAGETQYF. The genes are TRBV5-1 and TRBJ2-5, with 12 bases identical to TRBD2. V dropped 5 bases and J dropped 4; count of bases not matched to a gene: 6. This CDR3 comprises 15 residues. Germline lookup yields CDR1 SGHRS and CDR2 YFSETQ.

This clone was picked up a small number of times. The rearrangement uses TRBV4-1 and TRBJ1-2; 10 bases align to TRBD1. From germline, CDR1 is MGHRA and CDR2 YSYEKL. The CDR3 spans 15 residues. V lost 0 bases, J lost 7 bases, and 5 bases stayed unmatched. The CDR3 region has the DNA TGCGCCAGCAGCCAAGATCCTGGGACAGGGGTTGGCTACACCTTC. Its translation: CASSQDPGTGVGYTF.

The sample holds one count of this clone. V is TRBV19 and J is TRBJ2-2; D is perhaps TRBD1 (6 bases). In germline, CDR1 is LNHDA, CDR2 SQIVND (reference sequence). The CDR3 contains 16 residues. Deletions cut 3 bases from V and 4 bases from J, with 15 bases between. This CDR3 reads CASSISRGTSTGELFF. The CDR3 nucleotides are TGTGCCAGTAGTATTTCCAGGGGAACGAGCACCGGGGAGCTGTTTTTT.

The chain is built from TRBV20-1 and TRBJ2-7, with TRBD2 identical over 15 bases. The CDR3 covers 15 residues. Germline loops: CDR1 DFQATT, CDR2 SNEGSKA (reference sequence). Trimming removed 3 bases from V and 2 bases from J; junction bases left unmatched: 2. CDR3 sequence: CSASGTSGGPYEQYF. The CDR3 coding sequence is TGCAGTGCTAGTGGGACTAGCGGGGGGCCCTACGAGCAGTACTTC.

This chain uses TRBV5-1 with TRBJ2-1; possible D gene TRBD2, 7 bases. There are 13 residues in the CDR3. Germline V gene lookup returns CDR1 SGHRS and CDR2 YFSETQ. The V and J ends lost 7 bases and 9 bases respectively, with 17 bases between them. CDR3 nucleotide sequence: TGCGCCAGCTCGAGGGGGGGCGTGGCTGAGCAGTTCTTC. Amino acid sequence: CASSRGGVAEQFF.

The V and J genes are TRBV7-2 and TRBJ1-1; 8 bases match TRBD1. CDR3 length: 15 amino acids. Trimming at V came to 5 bases and at J to 0 bases, leaving 5 bases not matched to a gene. The germline CDR1 and CDR2 sequences are SGHTA and FQGNSA. CDR3 residues: CASSAWTGMNTEAFF. In nucleotides, the CDR3 is TGTGCCAGCAGCGCCTGGACAGGGATGAACACTGAAGCTTTCTTT.

This chain links TRBV30 with TRBJ2-3; D is perhaps TRBD2 (5 bases). The CDR3 sequence is 15 residues long. Germline V gives CDR1 GTSNPN, CDR2 SVGIG (reference sequence). V dropped 0 bases and J dropped 2 bases, with 12 bases sitting between them. The CDR3 region has the DNA TGTGCCTGGAGTGTACTCGGACTGACCACAGATACGCAGTATTTT. Translating it yields CAWSVLGLTTDTQYF.

The chain couples TRBV27 to TRBJ2-1; D may be TRBD1 (6 bases). The ends were cut back, 2 bases at V and 6 bases at J, with 11 bases in the middle. CDR1 and CDR2 from the germline V gene are MNHEY and SMNVEV (reference sequence). The CDR3 loop spans 14 amino acids. Here the CDR3 reads CASSLITGFNEQFF. The CDR3 nucleotides read TGTGCCAGCAGTTTAATAACAGGGTTCAATGAGCAGTTCTTC.

The CDR3 protein is CASSPGRTGGVYEQYF. Written as DNA, the CDR3 is TGTGCCAGCAGTCCCGGGCGAACAGGGGGGGTCTACGAGCAGTACTTC. This rearrangement joins TRBV28 to TRBJ2-7; tentative D call: TRBD1 (8 bases). In germline, CDR1 is MDHEN, CDR2 SYDVKM. The CDR3 is made up of 16 amino acids. Trimming removed 5 bases at V and 3 bases at J, with 20 bases between.

The chain links TRBV21-1 to TRBJ2-4; TRBD2 is the table's D call, not checked against the DNA. TRBV21-1 represents a pseudogene. CDR3 size: 20 residues. CDR3 DNA sequence: TGTGCCAGCAGCAAAGACGGCACTAGCGGGAGGGCCCGGGCCAAAAACATTCAGTACTTC. Encoded protein: CASSKDGTSGRARAKNIQYF.

The chain uses TRBV28 and TRBJ2-7, with 10 bases lining up with TRBD1. The CDR3 loop spans 14 amino acids. The germline gives CDR1 MDHEN, CDR2 SYDVKM. After removal of 6 bases from V and 5 bases from J, the junction contained 7 bases not matched to a gene. The CDR3 sequence is CASSRRDRGHEQYF. The DNA for the CDR3 is TGTGCCAGCAGCCGCCGGGACAGGGGTCACGAGCAGTACTTC.

This rearrangement joins TRBV6-7 to TRBJ1-6; 7 bases match TRBD1. TRBV6-7 is annotated as an ORF whose role is uncertain. The length of the CDR3 is 16 residues. The ends lost 6 bases at V and 1 base at J; junction bases unmatched: 6. In DNA, the CDR3 is TGTGCCAGCAGGTTGACAGGGAGGTCCTATAATTCACCCCTCCACTTT. Its translation: CASRLTGRSYNSPLHF.

The chain couples TRBV2 to TRBJ1-3, with a weak D call TRBD1 (6 bases). V was cut by 3 bases and J by 2 bases, with 17 bases left in between. The CDR3 runs 17 residues. Germline loops: CDR1 SNHLY, CDR2 FYNNEI. DNA of the CDR3: TGTGCCAGCAGTGAGGGGCTGGGGGCCACAACTGGAAACACCATATATTTT. As protein: CASSEGLGATTGNTIYF.

This clone was seen once. V is TRBV19 and J is TRBJ1-4; perhaps TRBD1 as D (6 bases). Germline-derived CDR1 and CDR2 are LNHDA and SQIVND (reference sequence). The CDR3 contains 19 residues. Deletions cut 3 bases from V and 4 bases from J, with 24 bases between. CDR3 residues: CASSIDGGSGGHYNEKLFF. The CDR3 DNA follows: TGTGCCAGTAGTATCGATGGGGGTTCGGGGGGACATTATAATGAAAAACTGTTTTTT.